These 25 T cell receptor beta chains share one sample of origin, sequenced in a study of response to subunit inactivated influenza vaccine (dated by TCRdb to between 2018 and 2020). Libraries were prepared through RT-PCR. For sequencing, an Illumina HiSeq 2500 was employed. TCRdb passed the public sequencing reads through fastp at Q25 and MiXCR, retaining productive beta sequences. For every CDR3 protein sequence, its rows merge into one entry that carries the most common genes and DNA. The sample data list 700,000 to 800,000 distinct CDR3 sequences, and around a sixth of these were observed just once. Together, the top ten hold 11% of the sample. The sequenced sample was PBMCs from blood, obtained roughly 5 days after vaccination. The receptors here all came from a man aged 45 to 65 who received an inactivated influenza vaccine. Donor details come from another sample of the same person, matched by shared clones.

This clonotype showed up just a few times. Here the CDR3 DNA reads TGTGCCAGCAGCCAAGATGTGAATTACGAGCAGTACTTC. It is translated as CASSQDVNYEQYF. The chain is built from TRBV4-2 and TRBJ2-7; D not certain. The CDR3 spans 13 residues. Trimming cost V 0 bases and J 4 bases, with 7 bases left between them. Germline V gives CDR1 LGHNA, CDR2 YNFKEQ.

The CDR3 here is CASSSLKGTNTEAFF. CDR3 sequence (DNA): TGTGCCAGCAGCTCACTAAAGGGGACGAACACTGAAGCTTTCTTT. The chain has TRBV11-2 and TRBJ1-1; D perhaps matches TRBD1 (5 bases). The CDR3 contains 15 residues. V was pared by 4 bases and J by 1 base, with 13 bases between. CDR1 and CDR2 (germline): SGHAT, FQNNGV.

This chain links TRBV7-2 with TRBJ2-5; 8 bases align to TRBD2. CDR3 length equals 15 residues. Germline assignment: CDR1 SGHTA and CDR2 FQGNSA. V shed 3 bases and J 5 bases; nucleotides not matched to a gene: 8. CDR3 DNA sequence: TGTGCCAGCAGCTTCGGTGCGGGAGGACAGGAGACCCAGTACTTC. Amino acid sequence: CASSFGAGGQETQYF.

The J gene is TRBJ2-2, the V gene TRBV19; D is perhaps TRBD1 (6 bases). CDR3 length equals 13 residues. The germline V gene has CDR1 LNHDA and CDR2 SQIVND (reference sequence). Trimming stripped 9 bases from V and 5 bases from J, with 13 bases between. The CDR3 DNA follows: TGTGCCAGCCATCAGGGACAAACCGGGGAGCTGTTTTTT. Translating it yields CASHQGQTGELFF. The variable domain in full, completed from reference TRBV19 and TRBJ2-2, reads DGGITQSPKYLFRKEGQNVTLSCEQNLNHDAMYWYRQDPGQGLRLIYYSQIVNDFQKGDIAEGYSVSREKKESFPLTVTSAQKNPTAFYLCASHQGQTGELFFGEGSRLTVL.

The V gene is TRBV24-1, the J gene TRBJ2-3, with 9 bases aligning to TRBD2. The CDR3 is made up of 16 amino acids. Germline CDR1 is KGHDR and CDR2 is SFDVKD. With V trimmed by 4 bases and J by 0 bases, 4 bases remained unmatched. Here the CDR3 DNA reads TGTGCCACCAGTGAAGCGGGAGGTACTAGCACAGATACGCAGTATTTT. Amino acids: CATSEAGGTSTDTQYF.

The V call is TRBV2, the J call TRBJ1-5; D is ambiguous. Trimming removed 1 base at V and 0 bases at J, with 7 bases between. Germline values: CDR1 SNHLY, CDR2 FYNNEI. This CDR3 region has 15 residues. The CDR3, as DNA: TGTGCCAGCAGTGAAGAGGTCCTTAGCAATCAGCCCCAGCATTTT. Amino acid sequence: CASSEEVLSNQPQHF. Variable domain in full (rest from reference TRBV2 and TRBJ1-5): EPEVTQTPSHQVTQMGQEVILRCVPISNHLYFYWYRQILGQKVEFLVSFYNNEISEKSEIFDDQFSVERPDGSNFTLKIRSTKLEDSAMYFCASSEEVLSNQPQHFGDGTRLSIL.

Many counts were recorded for this clonotype. This chain connects TRBV28 to TRBJ2-5; D gene ambiguous. CDR3 length: 15 residues. V lost 5 bases to trimming and J lost 5 bases, with 18 bases between them. The V gene's germline CDR1 is MDHEN and CDR2 SYDVKM. The CDR3 sequence: CASSLRRGVGETQYF. CDR3 in DNA: TGTGCCAGCAGTCTTCGTCGTGGGGTGGGGGAGACCCAGTACTTC.

In its sample, this clonotype was seen a few times. V and J are TRBV15 and TRBJ2-1, with D hard to call. CDR3 length: 14 amino acids. Germline CDR1 and CDR2: LNHNV and YYDKDF (reference sequence). V was cut by 4 bases and J by 0 bases, with 7 bases left in between. The CDR3 DNA reads TGTGCCACCAGCACGGACGGCTCCTACAATGAGCAGTTCTTC. Protein sequence: CATSTDGSYNEQFF.

The chain has TRBV11-2 and TRBJ1-2; D unresolved. The germline V and J ends were trimmed by 5 bases and 4 bases, with 11 bases remaining between them. The CDR3 is 13 residues long. CDR1 is SGHAT, CDR2 FQNNGV, per germline. CDR3 region: CASSPGPFYGYTF. The CDR3 DNA sequence: TGTGCCAGCAGCCCCGGGCCCTTCTATGGCTACACCTTC.

The chain uses TRBV7-9 and TRBJ1-2; D is unresolved. The length of the CDR3 is 15 residues. In germline, CDR1 is SEHNR, CDR2 FQNEAQ (reference sequence). Trimming left V 0 bases short and J 5 bases short, with 13 bases between. The CDR3 spells CASSLAAGTSYGYTF. In DNA, the CDR3 is TGTGCCAGCAGCTTAGCAGCCGGAACCTCTTATGGCTACACCTTC.

This clonotype appeared many times. This sequence joins TRBV20-1 and TRBJ2-1; D remains ambiguous. The CDR3 totals 15 residues. From germline, CDR1 is DFQATT and CDR2 SNEGSKA (reference sequence). The V gene lost 0 bases and the J gene lost 5 bases, with 14 bases spanning the gap. The chain's CDR3 is CSARDLGRLDNEQFF. CDR3 DNA: TGCAGTGCTAGAGATCTAGGGCGGCTTGACAATGAGCAGTTCTTC.

The chain couples TRBV29-1 to TRBJ2-5; possible D gene TRBD2, 5 bases. Germline V gene sequence: CDR1 SQVTM, CDR2 ANQGSEA. The CDR3 has 12 amino acids. Trimming shortened V by 8 bases and J by 5 bases, and 15 bases separated the two germline ends. The CDR3 loop reads CSSRSGGETQYF. The DNA of the CDR3 is TGCAGCTCCCGGTCTGGCGGGGAGACCCAGTACTTC. Supplemented by reference TRBV29-1 and TRBJ2-5, the full variable domain reads SAVISQKPSRDICQRGTSLTIQCQVDSQVTMMFWYRQQPGQSLTLIATANQGSEATYESGFVIDKFPISRPNLTFSTLTVSNMSPEDSSIYLCSSRSGGETQYFGPGTRLLVL.

The sample holds many counts of this clonotype. The chain uses TRBV20-1 and TRBJ1-2; possibly TRBD1 for D (5 bases). The V gene's germline CDR1 is DFQATT and CDR2 SNEGSKA (reference sequence). V was pared by 3 bases and J by 3 bases, with 17 bases between. The CDR3 runs 15 residues. The CDR3 loop is CSARMGPGSDYGYTF. The CDR3 DNA is TGCAGTGCTAGGATGGGGCCAGGGAGTGACTATGGCTACACCTTC.

This clonotype was seen a single time. J is TRBJ2-2 and V is TRBV7-3; the D is unclear. The CDR3 runs to 16 residues. Trimming left V 1 base short and J 1 base short, with 10 bases between. Per the germline V gene, CDR1 is SGHTA and CDR2 is FQGTGA. The CDR3 region is CASSLMSVKNTGELFF. Here the CDR3 DNA reads TGTGCCAGCAGCTTAATGTCAGTAAAGAACACCGGGGAGCTGTTTTTT.

This clonotype was seen a few times. This chain connects TRBV5-6 to TRBJ2-5; TRBD2 is a possible D gene (5 bases). The CDR3 runs to 14 residues. Between the trimmed V and J ends, which lost 1 base and 5 bases, there was a span of 12 bases. Germline CDR1 and CDR2: SGHDT and YYEEEE. CDR3 sequence: CASSLRSSRETQYF. The DNA for the CDR3 is TGTGCCAGCAGCTTGAGGTCTAGCAGGGAGACCCAGTACTTC.

This clonotype was counted ten times or more. This sequence joins TRBV20-1 and TRBJ2-3; D remains unclear. The CDR3 is 14 amino acids. With 7 bases removed from V and 2 bases from J, the gap between germline ends came to 16 bases. The V gene's germline CDR1 is DFQATT and CDR2 SNEGSKA (reference sequence). In nucleotides, the CDR3 is TGCAGTGTCCCGGCTGGGAATCCCACAGATACGCAGTATTTT. Its translation is CSVPAGNPTDTQYF.

This chain connects TRBV20-1 to TRBJ2-7; 14 bases agree with TRBD2. Germline V CDR1 and CDR2: DFQATT, SNEGSKA (reference sequence). The CDR3 is 15 residues long. The trim removed 4 bases at V and 3 bases at J, leaving 5 bases unmatched. Written as DNA, the CDR3 is TGCAGTGCTAACAGACTAGCGGGAGGGCTCTACGAGCAGTACTTC. Amino acid sequence: CSANRLAGGLYEQYF.

This clonotype was found a few times. V and J are TRBV20-1 and TRBJ1-2, with 9 bases lining up with TRBD1. V trimming: 3 bases; J trimming: 8 bases; junction bases outside the gene matches: 7. Germline CDR1 reads DFQATT; CDR2 reads SNEGSKA (reference sequence). This CDR3 is 13 amino acids long. Written as DNA, the CDR3 is TGCAGTGCTAGGGGGACAGGGCGGTCCGGCTACACCTTC. This sequence encodes CSARGTGRSGYTF.

This clonotype was seen many times. The chain couples TRBV10-3 to TRBJ2-3; tentative D call: TRBD1 (5 bases). Per germline, CDR1 ENHRY and CDR2 SYGVKD. Trimming took off 2 bases at V and 2 bases at J, with 5 bases between the two ends. CDR3 length: 13 residues. The CDR3 region has the DNA TGTGCCATCAGTGAGGGGGCCACAGATACGCAGTATTTT. The encoded protein is CAISEGATDTQYF.

The V call is TRBV20-1, the J call TRBJ2-1, with D perhaps matching TRBD1 (6 bases). The CDR3 runs to 13 residues. Germline V lookup: CDR1 DFQATT, CDR2 SNEGSKA (reference sequence). Trimming removed 4 bases from V and 4 bases from J, with 11 bases in between. The CDR3 sequence: CSATGGQYNEQFF. The CDR3 DNA reads TGCAGTGCTACCGGAGGACAGTACAATGAGCAGTTCTTC.

The chain uses TRBV9 and TRBJ1-3; a weak D match, TRBD1 (6 bases). Trimming stripped 3 bases from V and 0 bases from J, with 10 bases between. Germline V lookup: CDR1 SGDLS, CDR2 YYNGEE. CDR3 size: 15 residues. The chain's CDR3 is CASSGGRRSGNTIYF. The CDR3 nucleotides read TGTGCCAGCAGCGGGGGGCGCCGCTCTGGAAACACCATATATTTT.

This clonotype has at least ten counts. The V and J genes are TRBV5-6 and TRBJ1-5; D unclear. V dropped 0 bases and J dropped 7 bases, with 5 bases sitting between them. The CDR3 loop spans 12 amino acids. The germline CDR1 and CDR2 sequences are SGHDT and YYEEEE. The CDR3 nucleotides are TGTGCCAGCAGCTTGGCCTCCCAGCCCCAGCATTTT. Translating gives CASSLASQPQHF.

This clonotype showed up many times. CDR3 nucleotides: TGTGCCAGCAGGAACAGGGGGAACACCGGGGAGCTGTTTTTT. Translating it yields CASRNRGNTGELFF. J is TRBJ2-2 and V is TRBV6-1; TRBD1 agrees at 7 bases. V lost 6 bases, J lost 1 base, and 2 bases stayed unmatched. This CDR3 spans 14 amino acids. Germline loops: CDR1 MNHNS, CDR2 SASEGT.

Ten or more counts support this clonotype. The chain carries TRBV11-1 and TRBJ2-2, with D possibly TRBD1 on 5 matching bases. Germline V gene lookup returns CDR1 SGHAT and CDR2 FQDESV (reference sequence). Deletions cut 1 base from V and 1 base from J, with 10 bases between. The CDR3 sequence is 16 residues long. This CDR3 reads CASSLVGQLNTGELFF. In nucleotides, the CDR3 is TGTGCCAGCAGCTTAGTTGGACAATTGAACACCGGGGAGCTGTTTTTT.

The J gene is TRBJ2-1, the V gene TRBV10-3; TRBD2 matches at 13 bases. Germline CDR1 ENHRY, CDR2 SYGVKD. The ends lost 7 bases at V and 7 bases at J; junction bases unmatched: 4. The CDR3 length is 14 residues. CDR3 protein: CAITGTSGANEQFF. CDR3 sequence (DNA): TGTGCCATCACCGGGACTAGCGGGGCAAATGAGCAGTTCTTC.